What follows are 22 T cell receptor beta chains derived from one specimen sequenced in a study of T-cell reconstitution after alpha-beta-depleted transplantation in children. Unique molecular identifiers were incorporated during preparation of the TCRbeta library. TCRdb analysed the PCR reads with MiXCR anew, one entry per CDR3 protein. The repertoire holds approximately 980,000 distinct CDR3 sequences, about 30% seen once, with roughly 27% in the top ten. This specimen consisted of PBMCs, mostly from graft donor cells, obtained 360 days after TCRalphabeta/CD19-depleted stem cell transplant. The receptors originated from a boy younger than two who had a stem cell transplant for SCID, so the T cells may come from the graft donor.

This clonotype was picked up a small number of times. CDR3 sequence: CASSRTGGTWEQYF. The DNA of the CDR3 is TGTGCCAGCAGCCGGACAGGGGGGACGTGGGAGCAGTACTTC. The chain is built from TRBV13 and TRBJ2-7; 10 bases match TRBD1. The trim removed 5 bases at V and 7 bases at J, leaving 8 bases unmatched. Per the germline V gene, CDR1 is PRHDT and CDR2 is FYEKMQ (reference sequence). The CDR3 is made up of 14 amino acids.

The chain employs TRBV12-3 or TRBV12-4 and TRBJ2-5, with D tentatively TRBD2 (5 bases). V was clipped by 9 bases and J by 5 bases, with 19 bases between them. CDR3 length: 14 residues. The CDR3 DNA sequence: TGTGCCAGTAGAGGACCCCCGGGGATCGAGACCCAGTACTTC. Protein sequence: CASRGPPGIETQYF.

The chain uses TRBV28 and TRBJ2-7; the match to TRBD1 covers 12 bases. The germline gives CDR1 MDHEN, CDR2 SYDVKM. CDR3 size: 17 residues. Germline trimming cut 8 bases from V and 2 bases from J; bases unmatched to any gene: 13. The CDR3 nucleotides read TGTGCCAGCCGAACCATCCCGGGACAGGGGGCGGCCTACGAGCAGTACTTC. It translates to CASRTIPGQGAAYEQYF.

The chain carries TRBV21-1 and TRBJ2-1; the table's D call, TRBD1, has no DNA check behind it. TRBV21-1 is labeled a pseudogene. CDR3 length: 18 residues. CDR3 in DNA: TGTGCCAGCAGCCCGGCCGGCGGGGGACAGGGGCCCTACAATGAGCAGTTCTTC. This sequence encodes CASSPAGGGQGPYNEQFF.

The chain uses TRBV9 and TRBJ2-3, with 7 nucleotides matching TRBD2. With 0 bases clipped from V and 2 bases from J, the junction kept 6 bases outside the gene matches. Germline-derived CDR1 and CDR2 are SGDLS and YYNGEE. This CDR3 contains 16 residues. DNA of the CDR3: TGTGCCAGCAGCGTAGTGGGAGGGGACCTCACAGATACGCAGTATTTT. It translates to CASSVVGGDLTDTQYF.

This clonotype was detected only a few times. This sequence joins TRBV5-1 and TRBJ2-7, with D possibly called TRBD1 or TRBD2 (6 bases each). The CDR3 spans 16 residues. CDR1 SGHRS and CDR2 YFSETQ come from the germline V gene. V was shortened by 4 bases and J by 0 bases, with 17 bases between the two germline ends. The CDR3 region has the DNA TGCGCCAGCAGCCCCAGTTGGAGGGGGAGCTCCTACGAGCAGTACTTC. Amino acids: CASSPSWRGSSYEQYF.

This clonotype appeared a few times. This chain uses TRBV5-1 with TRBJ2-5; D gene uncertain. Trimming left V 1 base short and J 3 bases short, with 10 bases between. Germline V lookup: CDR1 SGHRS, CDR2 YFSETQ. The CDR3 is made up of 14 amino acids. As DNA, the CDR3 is TGCGCCAGCAGCTTGCCTCCGCTTGAAGAGACCCAGTACTTC. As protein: CASSLPPLEETQYF.

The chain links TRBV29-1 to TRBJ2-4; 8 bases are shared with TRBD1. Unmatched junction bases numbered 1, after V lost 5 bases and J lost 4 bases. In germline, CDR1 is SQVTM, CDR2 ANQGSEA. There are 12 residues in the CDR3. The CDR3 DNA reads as TGCAGCGTTAGGACAGGGAAAAACATTCAGTACTTC. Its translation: CSVRTGKNIQYF.

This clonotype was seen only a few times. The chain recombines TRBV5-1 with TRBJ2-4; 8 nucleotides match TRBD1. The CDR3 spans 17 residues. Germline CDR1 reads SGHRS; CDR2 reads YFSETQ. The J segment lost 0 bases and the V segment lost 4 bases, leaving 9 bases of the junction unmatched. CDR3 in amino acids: CASSGTGLTLAKNIQYF. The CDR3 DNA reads TGCGCCAGCAGCGGGACAGGACTGACTCTAGCCAAAAACATTCAGTACTTC.

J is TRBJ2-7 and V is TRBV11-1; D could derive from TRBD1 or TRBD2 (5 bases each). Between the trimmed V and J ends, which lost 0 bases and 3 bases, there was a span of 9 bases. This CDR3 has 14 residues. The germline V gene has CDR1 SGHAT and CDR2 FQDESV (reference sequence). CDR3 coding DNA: TGTGCCAGCAGCTTAGCCTGGGACGACTACGAGCAGTACTTC. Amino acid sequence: CASSLAWDDYEQYF.

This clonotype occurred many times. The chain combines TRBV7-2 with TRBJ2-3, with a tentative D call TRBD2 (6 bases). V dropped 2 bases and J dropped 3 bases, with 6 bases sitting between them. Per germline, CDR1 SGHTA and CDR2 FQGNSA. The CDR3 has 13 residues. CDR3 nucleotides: TGTGCCAGCAGCTTACGGGAGACAGATACGCAGTATTTT. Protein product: CASSLRETDTQYF.

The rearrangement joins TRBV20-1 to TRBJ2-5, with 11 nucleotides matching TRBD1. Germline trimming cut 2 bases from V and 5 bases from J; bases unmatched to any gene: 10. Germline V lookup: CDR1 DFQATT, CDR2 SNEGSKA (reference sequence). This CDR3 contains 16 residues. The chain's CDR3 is CSARSLRTGGSETQYF. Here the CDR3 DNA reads TGCAGTGCTAGATCTCTAAGGACAGGGGGCTCGGAGACCCAGTACTTC.

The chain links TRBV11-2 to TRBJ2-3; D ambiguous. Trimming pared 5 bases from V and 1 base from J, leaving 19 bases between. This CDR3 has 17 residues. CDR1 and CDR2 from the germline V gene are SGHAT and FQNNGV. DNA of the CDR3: TGTGCCAGCAGCCACCGGGCAGACTCCGTGGGCACAGATACGCAGTATTTT. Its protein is CASSHRADSVGTDTQYF.

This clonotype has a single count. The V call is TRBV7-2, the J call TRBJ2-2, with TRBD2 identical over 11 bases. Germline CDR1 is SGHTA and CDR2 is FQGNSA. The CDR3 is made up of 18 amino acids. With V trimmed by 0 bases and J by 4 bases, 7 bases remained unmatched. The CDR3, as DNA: TGTGCCAGCAGCTTAGCCGCGACTAGCGGGGTTCGCACCGGGGAGCTGTTTTTT. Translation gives CASSLAATSGVRTGELFF.

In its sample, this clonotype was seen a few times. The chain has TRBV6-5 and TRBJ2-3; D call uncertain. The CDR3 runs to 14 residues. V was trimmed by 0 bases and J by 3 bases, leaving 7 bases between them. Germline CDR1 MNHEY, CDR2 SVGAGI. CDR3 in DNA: TGTGCCAGCAGTTACTCGACGGTAACAGATACGCAGTATTTT. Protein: CASSYSTVTDTQYF.

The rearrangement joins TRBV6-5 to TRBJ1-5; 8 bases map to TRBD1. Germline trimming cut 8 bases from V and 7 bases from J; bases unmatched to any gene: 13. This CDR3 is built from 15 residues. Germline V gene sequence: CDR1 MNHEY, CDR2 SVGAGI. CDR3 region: CASGLGRGLLQPQHF. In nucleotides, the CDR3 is TGTGCCAGCGGGTTGGGCAGGGGGCTGTTACAGCCCCAGCATTTT.

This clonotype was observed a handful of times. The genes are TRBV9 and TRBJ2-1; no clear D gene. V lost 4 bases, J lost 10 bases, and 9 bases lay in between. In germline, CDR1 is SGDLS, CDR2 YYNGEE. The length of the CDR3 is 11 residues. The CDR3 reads CASSRSGEQFF. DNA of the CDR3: TGTGCCAGCAGCCGGTCAGGAGAGCAGTTCTTC.

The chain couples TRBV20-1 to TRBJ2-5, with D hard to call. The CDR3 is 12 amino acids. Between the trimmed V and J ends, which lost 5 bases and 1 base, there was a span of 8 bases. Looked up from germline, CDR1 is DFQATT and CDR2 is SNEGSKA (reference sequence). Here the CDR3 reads CSASEFQETQYF. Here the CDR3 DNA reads TGCAGTGCTTCAGAGTTCCAAGAGACCCAGTACTTC.

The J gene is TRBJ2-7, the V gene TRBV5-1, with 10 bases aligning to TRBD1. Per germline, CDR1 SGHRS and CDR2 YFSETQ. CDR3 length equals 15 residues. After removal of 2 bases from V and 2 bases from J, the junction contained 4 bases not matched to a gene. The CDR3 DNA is TGCGCCAGCAGCTTCGGAGACAGGGGGCCCTACGAGCAGTACTTC. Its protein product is CASSFGDRGPYEQYF.

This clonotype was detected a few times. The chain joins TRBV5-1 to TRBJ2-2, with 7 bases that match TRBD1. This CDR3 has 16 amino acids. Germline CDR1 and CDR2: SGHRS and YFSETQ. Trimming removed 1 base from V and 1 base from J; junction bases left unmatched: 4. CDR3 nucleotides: TGCGCCAGCAGCTTGTATCCAGGGGGGAACACCGGGGAGCTGTTTTTT. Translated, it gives CASSLYPGGNTGELFF. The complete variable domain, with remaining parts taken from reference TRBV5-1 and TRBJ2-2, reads KAGVTQTPRYLIKTRGQQVTLSCSPISGHRSVSWYQQTPGQGLQFLFEYFSETQRNKGNFPGRFSGRQFSNSRSEMNVSTLELGDSALYLCASSLYPGGNTGELFFGEGSRLTVL.

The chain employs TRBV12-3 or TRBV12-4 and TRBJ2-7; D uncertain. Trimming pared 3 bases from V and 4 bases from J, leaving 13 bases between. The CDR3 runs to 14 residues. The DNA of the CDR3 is TGTGCCAGCAGTTTGATAGGGAATCGGTACGAGCAGTACTTC. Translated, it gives CASSLIGNRYEQYF.

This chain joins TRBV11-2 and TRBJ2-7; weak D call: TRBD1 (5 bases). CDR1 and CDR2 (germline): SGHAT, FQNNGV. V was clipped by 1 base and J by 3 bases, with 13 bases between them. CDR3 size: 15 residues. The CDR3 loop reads CASSLGVTGRYEQYF. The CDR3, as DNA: TGTGCCAGCAGCTTAGGCGTTACAGGCCGCTACGAGCAGTACTTC.